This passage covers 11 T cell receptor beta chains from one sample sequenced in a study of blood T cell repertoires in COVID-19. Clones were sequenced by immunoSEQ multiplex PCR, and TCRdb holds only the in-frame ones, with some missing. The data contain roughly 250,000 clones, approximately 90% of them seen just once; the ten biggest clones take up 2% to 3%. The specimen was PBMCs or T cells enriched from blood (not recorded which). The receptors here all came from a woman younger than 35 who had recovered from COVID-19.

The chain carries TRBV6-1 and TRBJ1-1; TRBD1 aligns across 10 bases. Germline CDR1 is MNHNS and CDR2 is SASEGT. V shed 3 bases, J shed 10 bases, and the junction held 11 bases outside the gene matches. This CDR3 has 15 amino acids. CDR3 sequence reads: CASSEPRDRGVAAFF. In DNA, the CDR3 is TGTGCCAGCAGTGAGCCCCGGGACAGGGGAGTGGCAGCTTTCTTT.

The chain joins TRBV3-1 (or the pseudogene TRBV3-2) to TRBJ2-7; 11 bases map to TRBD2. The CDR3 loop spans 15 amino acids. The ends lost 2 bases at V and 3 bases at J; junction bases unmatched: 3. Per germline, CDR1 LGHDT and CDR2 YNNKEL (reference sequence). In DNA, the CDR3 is TGTGCCAGCAGCCAATTCGGGACTAGCGGCTACGAGCAGTACTTC. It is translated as CASSQFGTSGYEQYF.

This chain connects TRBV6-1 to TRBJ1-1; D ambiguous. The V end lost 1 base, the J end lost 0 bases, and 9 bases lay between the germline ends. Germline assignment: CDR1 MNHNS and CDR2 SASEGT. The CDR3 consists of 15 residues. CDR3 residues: CASSEVSGMNTEAFF. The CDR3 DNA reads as TGTGCCAGCAGTGAAGTATCGGGTATGAACACTGAAGCTTTCTTT.

In DNA form, the CDR3 reads TGCAGCGGCGGCAGAGGTCAAGAGACCCAGTACTTC. Protein product: CSGGRGQETQYF. This chain connects TRBV29-1 to TRBJ2-5; no clear D. CDR3 length: 12 residues. The V end lost 7 bases, the J end lost 2 bases, and 11 bases lay between the germline ends. CDR1 is SQVTM and CDR2 is ANQGSEA in the germline V gene.

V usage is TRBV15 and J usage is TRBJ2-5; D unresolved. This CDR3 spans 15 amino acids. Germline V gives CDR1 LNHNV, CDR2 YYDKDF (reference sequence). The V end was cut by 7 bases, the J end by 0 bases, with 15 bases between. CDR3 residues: CATTTSRLNQETQYF. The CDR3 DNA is TGTGCCACCACAACTTCGAGGCTAAACCAAGAGACCCAGTACTTC.

CDR3 nucleotides: TGTGCCAGCAGCCCATACTTGCCAGGGGAAACTGAAGCTTTCTTT. Its protein product is CASSPYLPGETEAFF. The chain couples TRBV2 to TRBJ1-1; a possible D gene is TRBD1 (6 bases). V shed 6 bases and J shed 5 bases, with 19 bases lying between them. Germline values: CDR1 SNHLY, CDR2 FYNNEI. This CDR3 region has 15 residues.

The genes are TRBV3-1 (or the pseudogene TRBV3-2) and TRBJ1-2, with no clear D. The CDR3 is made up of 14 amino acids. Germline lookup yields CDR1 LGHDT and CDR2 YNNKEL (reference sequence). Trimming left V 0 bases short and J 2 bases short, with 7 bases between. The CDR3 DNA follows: TGTGCCAGCAGCCAAGAAAGACACAACTATGGCTACACCTTC. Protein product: CASSQERHNYGYTF.

The CDR3 DNA reads as TGTGCCAGCTCACCACGGTCACGACAGGGCTATGGCTACACCTTC. It is translated as CASSPRSRQGYGYTF. The chain recombines TRBV18 with TRBJ1-2; 7 bases align to TRBD1. The germline CDR1 and CDR2 sequences are KGHSH and LQKENI. The CDR3 length is 15 residues. V dropped 1 base and J dropped 4; count of bases not matched to a gene: 6.

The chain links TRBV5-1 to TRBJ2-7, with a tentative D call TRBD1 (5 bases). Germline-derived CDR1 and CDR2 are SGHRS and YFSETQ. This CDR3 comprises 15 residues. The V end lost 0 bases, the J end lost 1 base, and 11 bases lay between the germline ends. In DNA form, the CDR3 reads TGCGCCAGCAGCTTGGCGCCAGGGCAGTCCTACGAGCAGTACTTC. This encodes CASSLAPGQSYEQYF.

In DNA, the CDR3 is TGCGCCAGCAGCGGGACAGGGGAGTGGAATGAGCAGTTCTTC. Translation: CASSGTGEWNEQFF. The rearrangement uses TRBV10-1 and TRBJ2-1; 10 bases fit TRBD1. Trimming cost V 6 bases and J 7 bases; bases outside gene matches: 6. In germline, CDR1 is WNHNN, CDR2 SYGVQD (reference sequence). The CDR3 runs 14 residues.

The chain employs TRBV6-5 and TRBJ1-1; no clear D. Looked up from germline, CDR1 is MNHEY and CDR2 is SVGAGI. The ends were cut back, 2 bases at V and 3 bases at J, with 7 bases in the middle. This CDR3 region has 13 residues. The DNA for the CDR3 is TGTGCCAGCAGTTACGTCTACGACACTGAAGCTTTCTTT. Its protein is CASSYVYDTEAFF.